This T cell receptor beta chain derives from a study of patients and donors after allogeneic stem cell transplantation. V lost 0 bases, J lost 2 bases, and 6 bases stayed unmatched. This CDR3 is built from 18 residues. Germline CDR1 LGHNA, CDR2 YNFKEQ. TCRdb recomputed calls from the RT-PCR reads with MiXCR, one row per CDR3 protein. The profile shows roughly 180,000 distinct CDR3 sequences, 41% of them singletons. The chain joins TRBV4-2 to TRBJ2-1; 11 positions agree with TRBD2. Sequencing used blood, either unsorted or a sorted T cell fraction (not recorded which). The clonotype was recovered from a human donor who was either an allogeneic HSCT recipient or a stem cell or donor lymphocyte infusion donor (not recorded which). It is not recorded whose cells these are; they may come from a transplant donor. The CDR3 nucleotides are TGTGCCAGCAGCCAAGATCAACTAGCGGGAGCTCCCTACAATGAGCAGTTCTTC. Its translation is CASSQDQLAGAPYNEQFF.